This TCR beta chain was observed in a study of blood T cells in healthy people across ages. V was pared by 0 bases and J by 3 bases, with 5 bases of the junction left unmatched. From germline, CDR1 is ENHRY and CDR2 SYGVKD. CDR3 length equals 17 residues. Study-wide results and caveats: There were more naive CD4+ cells and higher diversity in long-lived donors than in aged donors.

Primers used in a second PCR of about 6 to 11 cycles were a sample-barcoded 5' primer and a J-beta primer mix. TCRdb re-called the 5' RACE reads with MiXCR, one entry per CDR3 protein. Of roughly 1,500,000 distinct CDR3 sequences detected, around 35% appear once; the ten largest clones hold approximately 10%. Note on this clonotype: Its cognate antigen is unknown.

The rearrangement joins TRBV10-3 to TRBJ2-2; 9 positions match TRBD2. Sequencing used blood. The TCR originated in a woman aged 30 to 39 in good health. In DNA form, the CDR3 reads TGTGCCATCAGTGAGTCGGCGGGAGGGCCTGACACCGGGGAGCTGTTTTTT. This translates into CAISESAGGPDTGELFF.